Listed here is a single TCR beta chain. This entry belongs to a study of blood T cell repertoires in COVID-19. In the study overall: The United States, Italy and Spain supplied acute and convalescent COVID-19 samples. From T cells, B-cell-depleted T cells, or PBMCs came the material, which was cDNA or gDNA.

Original analysis: Estimates of nucleated cell counts were drawn from the amplification of reference gene primers. This table comes from immunoSEQ multiplex PCR, and its TCRdb copy is limited to in-frame clones, with some not included. Clonal size and the V and J genes are those of that table, whereas D and trimming came from the DNA. The sample records hundreds of thousands of clones, 70% to 90% being singletons. The CDR3 totals 15 residues. The germline CDR1 and CDR2 sequences are PRHDT and FYEKMQ (reference sequence). V gave up 5 bases and J gave up 5 bases; unmatched junction bases: 10. The source material was peripheral blood. The TCR comes from a man between 18 and 35 years old with active or convalescent COVID-19. The chain employs TRBV13 and TRBJ1-1; 8 bases are shared with TRBD1. The CDR3 protein is CASSAGTGGGTEAFF. CDR3 DNA sequence: TGTGCCAGCAGCGCGGGTACAGGGGGAGGGACTGAAGCTTTCTTT.